Described below is a single T cell receptor (beta chain) sequence and its context. Its antigen is not known. CDR1 SNHLY and CDR2 FYNNEI come from the germline V gene. The CDR3 covers 14 residues. V gave up 6 bases and J gave up 2 bases, with 13 bases separating them. Data came from immunoSEQ multiplex PCR; TCRdb stores just in-frame clones and leaves some out. The sample has 85,000 or so clones, around nine tenths seen once. The data stem from a study of T cell responses to AZD1222 COVID-19 vaccine. General study findings and limits: Targeting of unmutated variant regions was reportedly seen in nearly half of spike-specific TCRs. Baseline testing showed seropositivity in only a handful of AZD1222 recipients.

Sequencing used peripheral blood, obtained 28 days after the second AZD1222 dose. The chain has TRBV2 and TRBJ2-5; D not resolved. The origin of this receptor is an adult who received the AZD1222 COVID-19 vaccine. CDR3 sequence reads: CASRASLPQETQYF. Written as DNA, the CDR3 is TGTGCCAGCAGAGCTAGTCTCCCACAAGAGACCCAGTACTTC.